Included here is one T cell receptor (beta chain) sequence, with context. Antigen specificity is unknown. Germline lookup yields CDR1 SQVTM and CDR2 ANQGSEA. There are 15 residues in the CDR3. Trimming left V 8 bases short and J 4 bases short, with 23 bases between. Expressed TCRB transcripts were sequenced, since all the RNA that had been isolated was reverse transcribed. Libraries were prepared by immunoSEQ multiplex PCR; TCRdb keeps only in-frame clonotypes and omits some of them. Altogether some 250,000 clones are present, more than 11% being singletons, with the ten largest covering roughly 0.02%. The data were obtained in a study of beta chain features in type 1 diabetes. Whole-study results and caveats: Any PCR bias toward short templates would affect both groups alike. There was a moderate but significant shortening of TCRB CDR3s in all four CD4+ subsets of Type 1 diabetes patients. Compared with healthy donors, patients appeared to share more similar naive, central memory and regulatory TCRB repertoires.

The specimen was naive CD4+ T cells from blood. The receptor comes from a man under 40 with type 1 diabetes. The rearrangement links TRBV29-1 to TRBJ1-1; D is unclear. CDR3 in amino acids: CSSRGEGTFVTEAFF. The CDR3 nucleotides are TGCAGCTCAAGAGGAGAGGGAACCTTTGTCACTGAAGCTTTCTTT. Variable domain in full (rest from reference TRBV29-1 and TRBJ1-1): SAVISQKPSRDICQRGTSLTIQCQVDSQVTMMFWYRQQPGQSLTLIATANQGSEATYESGFVIDKFPISRPNLTFSTLTVSNMSPEDSSIYLCSSRGEGTFVTEAFFGQGTRLTVV.